A single sample gave rise to the 22 T cell receptor beta chains below, sequenced in a study of human thymus T cells. The method was immunoSEQ multiplex PCR; TCRdb's version includes in-frame clones alone and lacks a portion of them. The sample records 45,000 to 75,000 clones, approximately 95% being singletons. The sample was blood. These receptors were collected from a boy in the first two years of life with a congenital heart defect but otherwise immunologically healthy.

The J gene is TRBJ2-7, the V gene TRBV10-3; tentatively, D is TRBD1 or TRBD2 (5 bases each). The CDR3 is made up of 14 amino acids. Between the trimmed V and J ends, which lost 3 bases and 1 base, there was a span of 10 bases. In germline, CDR1 is ENHRY, CDR2 SYGVKD. The CDR3 region has the DNA TGTGCCATCAGTGACGGGGCTAGATCCTACGAGCAGTACTTC. It is translated as CAISDGARSYEQYF.

In DNA, the CDR3 is TGTGCCAGTAGTATTAGAAGGGGCCTAGACTATGGCTACACCTTC. Translating it yields CASSIRRGLDYGYTF. V is TRBV19 and J is TRBJ1-2; D may be TRBD1 (5 bases). The CDR3 extends over 15 amino acids. The V gene's germline CDR1 is LNHDA and CDR2 SQIVND (reference sequence). The germline V and J ends were trimmed by 3 bases and 3 bases, with 14 bases remaining between them.

The V gene is TRBV7-6, the J gene TRBJ2-7; no reliable D call. The CDR3 is made up of 13 amino acids. Germline V gene sequence: CDR1 SGHVS, CDR2 FNYEAQ. Trimming left V 5 bases short and J 0 bases short, with 8 bases between. The CDR3 spells CASSPLLSYEQYF. CDR3 DNA: TGTGCCAGCAGCCCCCTTCTCTCCTACGAGCAGTACTTC.

V gene TRBV5-6 combines with J gene TRBJ2-3, with 12 bases that match TRBD1. Trimming removed 4 bases from V and 2 bases from J; junction bases left unmatched: 5. The CDR3 has 16 residues. Germline CDR1 and CDR2: SGHDT and YYEEEE. The CDR3, as DNA: TGTGCCAGCAGCCTGGGACAGGGGGCCTCCACAGATACGCAGTATTTT. Translation: CASSLGQGASTDTQYF.

This chain links TRBV7-2 with TRBJ1-2; D is perhaps TRBD1 (5 bases). The germline gives CDR1 SGHTA, CDR2 FQGNSA. The CDR3 totals 15 residues. V lost 1 base to trimming and J lost 4 bases, with 13 bases between them. The CDR3 loop is CASSLEPRDPYGYTF. CDR3 nucleotides: TGTGCCAGCAGCTTAGAACCCAGGGACCCCTATGGCTACACCTTC. The variable domain in full, with the rest retrieved from reference TRBV7-2 and TRBJ1-2, is GAGVSQSPSNKVTEKGKDVELRCDPISGHTALYWYRQSLGQGLEFLIYFQGNSAPDKSGLPSDRFSAERTGGSVSTLTIQRTQQEDSAVYLCASSLEPRDPYGYTFGSGTRLTVV.

The chain uses TRBV11-2 and TRBJ2-7; 9 nucleotides match TRBD2. The J segment lost 5 bases and the V segment lost 7 bases, leaving 18 bases of the junction unmatched. Germline V gene lookup returns CDR1 SGHAT and CDR2 FQNNGV. The CDR3 covers 17 residues. The CDR3 sequence is CASTLSGGPLPRDEQYF. CDR3 nucleotides: TGTGCCAGCACCCTAAGCGGGGGGCCTCTCCCTCGGGACGAGCAGTACTTC.

V gene TRBV29-1 combines with J gene TRBJ2-3; no clear D. The CDR3 has 15 residues. Germline CDR1 is SQVTM and CDR2 is ANQGSEA. With 0 bases removed from V and 2 bases from J, the gap between germline ends came to 12 bases. CDR3 in DNA: TGCAGCGTTGAAGATCTGAGGAGATCCACAGATACGCAGTATTTT. This gives the protein CSVEDLRRSTDTQYF.

This rearrangement joins TRBV27 to TRBJ1-1, with D tentatively TRBD1 (6 bases). The CDR3 totals 14 residues. Germline V gene lookup returns CDR1 MNHEY and CDR2 SMNVEV (reference sequence). The V gene lost 0 bases and the J gene lost 1 base, with 6 bases spanning the gap. CDR3 protein: CASSLSGQNTEAFF. CDR3 coding DNA: TGTGCCAGCAGTTTATCGGGACAGAACACTGAAGCTTTCTTT.

The J gene is TRBJ2-1, the V gene TRBV5-1; 12 bases are shared with TRBD2. Germline CDR1 and CDR2: SGHRS and YFSETQ. The V and J ends lost 2 bases and 5 bases, in that order; junction bases with no gene match: 17. CDR3 length: 20 residues. The CDR3 DNA reads as TGCGCCAGCAGCTTAACCTGGACTAGCGGGACTACGGTAGCACACAATGAGCAGTTCTTC. Translated, it gives CASSLTWTSGTTVAHNEQFF.

The rearrangement uses TRBV7-7 and TRBJ2-5, with 11 bases fitting TRBD2. V dropped 5 bases and J dropped 5; count of bases not matched to a gene: 7. The germline V gene has CDR1 SSHAT and CDR2 FNYEAQ (reference sequence). The CDR3 sequence is 15 residues long. The CDR3 region is CASSLSGGAGETQYF. CDR3 bases: TGTGCCAGCAGCCTTAGCGGGGGGGCCGGGGAGACCCAGTACTTC.

This clone was recorded once. The chain is built from TRBV29-1 and TRBJ1-3; 7 bases agree with TRBD1. CDR3 length: 14 residues. Germline V lookup: CDR1 SQVTM, CDR2 ANQGSEA. J gave up 4 bases and V 3 bases, and 6 bases lay outside the gene matches. In nucleotides, the CDR3 is TGCAGCGTTGACCAGACAGGGAGCGGAAACACCATATATTTT. This gives the protein CSVDQTGSGNTIYF.

V and J are TRBV19 and TRBJ1-6; no definite D call. V was shortened by 3 bases and J by 10 bases, with 10 bases between the two germline ends. CDR1 is LNHDA and CDR2 is SQIVND in the germline V gene (reference sequence). The CDR3 has 13 amino acids. The CDR3 is CASSMAGGSPLHF. CDR3 sequence (DNA): TGTGCCAGTAGTATGGCTGGTGGATCACCCCTCCACTTT.

This clone was counted a single time. This chain links TRBV27 with TRBJ2-1; 10 bases align to TRBD2. Germline CDR1 and CDR2: MNHEY and SMNVEV (reference sequence). The CDR3 sequence is 19 residues long. The ends lost 3 bases at V and 3 bases at J; junction bases unmatched: 14. The CDR3 protein is CASSLIWLAGEVRYNEQFF. CDR3 DNA: TGTGCCAGCAGTTTGATCTGGCTAGCGGGGGAGGTCCGCTACAATGAGCAGTTCTTC.

The J gene is TRBJ1-2, the V gene TRBV4-1; no clear D. The V end lost 4 bases, the J end lost 1 base, and 10 bases lay between the germline ends. CDR1 MGHRA and CDR2 YSYEKL come from the germline V gene. The CDR3 loop spans 14 amino acids. Written as DNA, the CDR3 is TGCGCCAGCAGCCCCTACGAGGGTAACTATGGCTACACCTTC. Protein: CASSPYEGNYGYTF.

Written as DNA, the CDR3 is TGTGCCAGCAGTTATAACAGGTTTCCAGGGGATACGCAGTATTTT. Encoded protein: CASSYNRFPGDTQYF. The rearrangement links TRBV6-5 to TRBJ2-3, with D maybe TRBD1 (5 bases). The CDR3 covers 15 residues. Trimming cost V 3 bases and J 6 bases, with 16 bases left between them. The V gene's germline CDR1 is MNHEY and CDR2 SVGAGI.

The V gene is TRBV4-2, the J gene TRBJ2-3; tentatively, D is TRBD2 (5 bases). Trimming shortened V by 1 base and J by 3 bases, and 14 bases separated the two germline ends. CDR1 is LGHNA and CDR2 is YNFKEQ in the germline V gene. The CDR3 totals 16 residues. DNA of the CDR3: TGTGCCAGCAGCCAAGTAAACGGGATGAGGACAGATACGCAGTATTTT. It yields the protein CASSQVNGMRTDTQYF.

This chain joins TRBV6-1 and TRBJ1-4; maybe TRBD1 (5 bases). V lost 6 bases, J lost 0 bases, and 8 bases lay in between. Per the germline V gene, CDR1 is MNHNS and CDR2 is SASEGT. This CDR3 comprises 14 residues. The CDR3 is CASSVTATNEKLFF. CDR3 nucleotide sequence: TGTGCCAGCAGCGTGACAGCAACTAATGAAAAACTGTTTTTT.

This sequence joins TRBV6-6 and TRBJ1-2; D remains ambiguous. The CDR3 length is 14 residues. Germline values: CDR1 MNHNY, CDR2 SVGAGI (reference sequence). Trimming took off 8 bases at V and 0 bases at J, with 13 bases between the two ends. The CDR3 loop is CASSRGGSNYGYTF. DNA for the CDR3: TGTGCCAGCTCTCGGGGAGGCTCTAACTATGGCTACACCTTC.

The chain combines TRBV5-4 with TRBJ2-3; D may be TRBD2 (6 bases). Trimming cost V 1 base and J 2 bases, with 8 bases left between them. This CDR3 region has 14 residues. Germline V gene data show CDR1 as SGHNT and CDR2 as YYREEE (reference sequence). CDR3 sequence: CASSLQRVTDTQYF. The CDR3 nucleotides are TGTGCCAGCAGCTTGCAGCGGGTCACAGATACGCAGTATTTT.

The V gene is TRBV7-9, the J gene TRBJ2-7, with 13 bases fitting TRBD2. Losses at the gene ends were 4 bases for V and 2 bases for J; bases not matched to a gene: 14. This CDR3 is built from 19 residues. Germline CDR1 is SEHNR and CDR2 is FQNEAQ (reference sequence). This CDR3 is CASSWQKGTSGATTYEQYF. DNA of the CDR3: TGTGCCAGCAGCTGGCAAAAAGGGACTAGCGGGGCCACCACCTACGAGCAGTACTTC. The variable domain in full, completed from reference TRBV7-9 and TRBJ2-7, reads DTGVSQNPRHKITKRGQNVTFRCDPISEHNRLYWYRQTLGQGPEFLTYFQNEAQLEKSRLLSDRFSAERPKGSFSTLEIQRTEQGDSAMYLCASSWQKGTSGATTYEQYFGPGTRLTVT.

V usage is TRBV2 and J usage is TRBJ2-4; D is uncertain. This CDR3 comprises 14 residues. Germline CDR1 is SNHLY and CDR2 is FYNNEI. The V gene lost 6 bases and the J gene lost 2 bases, with 11 bases spanning the gap. The CDR3 region is CASRSGYTKNIQYF. CDR3 DNA sequence: TGTGCCAGCAGGTCGGGCTATACCAAAAACATTCAGTACTTC.

The rearrangement joins TRBV30 to TRBJ2-3; 9 bases are shared with TRBD2. CDR3 length: 16 residues. Germline V lookup: CDR1 GTSNPN, CDR2 SVGIG (reference sequence). V lost 0 bases, J lost 4 bases, and 8 bases stayed unmatched. CDR3 sequence: CAWSVWASGEADTQYF. CDR3 coding DNA: TGTGCCTGGAGTGTATGGGCTAGCGGGGAGGCAGATACGCAGTATTTT. The full variable domain, with the rest looked up from reference TRBV30 and TRBJ2-3, is SQTIHQWPATLVQPVGSPLSLECTVEGTSNPNLYWYRQAAGRGLQLLFYSVGIGQISSEVPQNLSASRPQDRQFILSSKKLLLSDSGFYLCAWSVWASGEADTQYFGPGTRLTVL.